Included here is one T cell receptor (beta chain) sequence, with context. The data originate from a study of T cell changes during pregnancy in multiple sclerosis. This CDR3 has 12 amino acids. Germline V gives CDR1 SGHTA, CDR2 FQGNSA. Deletions cut 1 base from V and 5 bases from J, with 3 bases between. The table came from immunoSEQ multiplex PCR; TCRdb's copy has only in-frame clones and leaves some out. The sample gives 35,000 to 45,000 clones, 70% to 90% of which show up once; 0.75% to 1% is in the top ten. This sequence joins TRBV7-2 and TRBJ2-1; unclear D gene. The specimen comprised CD4+ T cells from peripheral blood mononuclear cells, sampled after pregnancy. This TCR derives from a female donor with multiple sclerosis, enrolled in a pregnancy study. This CDR3 is CASSLDNNEQFF. The CDR3 DNA is TGTGCCAGCAGCTTAGATAACAATGAGCAGTTCTTC.